The next 13 T cell receptor beta chains were all read from a single sample in a study of T cell repertoires in cytomegalovirus infection. TCRdb reanalysed the reads using MiXCR and keeps one entry per CDR3 protein. The sample has 310,000 or so distinct CDR3 sequences, roughly 26% seen once. Sequencing was done on a sample of PBMCs. These receptors all stem from a human donor in good health (CMV status not recorded). Some clones in this sample may be carry-over from other donors' samples.

This clonotype was counted only a few times. V and J are TRBV4-3 and TRBJ1-3; D gene uncertain. This CDR3 has 17 amino acids. The germline CDR1 and CDR2 sequences are LGHNA and YSLEER. Between the trimmed V and J ends, which lost 0 bases and 4 bases, there was a span of 16 bases. The CDR3 region is CASSQDLGKGYGNTIYF. The CDR3 region has the DNA TGCGCCAGCAGCCAAGATTTGGGCAAGGGCTACGGAAACACCATATATTTT.

The chain recombines TRBV29-1 with TRBJ1-5; D call uncertain. V lost 7 bases to trimming and J lost 4 bases, with 17 bases between them. The CDR3 consists of 14 residues. The germline gives CDR1 SQVTM, CDR2 ANQGSEA. CDR3 protein: CSAWTGNPNQPQHF. CDR3 nucleotide sequence: TGCAGCGCCTGGACGGGCAACCCAAATCAGCCCCAGCATTTT. The complete variable domain, with remaining parts taken from reference TRBV29-1 and TRBJ1-5, reads SAVISQKPSRDICQRGTSLTIQCQVDSQVTMMFWYRQQPGQSLTLIATANQGSEATYESGFVIDKFPISRPNLTFSTLTVSNMSPEDSSIYLCSAWTGNPNQPQHFGDGTRLSIL.

This clonotype has at least ten counts. The V gene is TRBV27, the J gene TRBJ1-4; the match to TRBD1 covers 9 bases. The CDR3 is made up of 17 amino acids. V trimming: 6 bases; J trimming: 7 bases; junction bases outside the gene matches: 15. Germline V gives CDR1 MNHEY, CDR2 SMNVEV (reference sequence). In DNA form, the CDR3 reads TGTGCCAGCAGCCGACTCGCACCACAGGGGGCGACTGAAAAACTGTTTTTT. It yields the protein CASSRLAPQGATEKLFF.

The gene calls are TRBV7-9 and TRBJ2-1, with D possibly being TRBD1 (5 bases). The germline CDR1 and CDR2 sequences are SEHNR and FQNEAQ (reference sequence). V was trimmed by 1 base and J by 4 bases, leaving 8 bases between them. The CDR3 is 14 residues long. The CDR3 loop is CASSLVSGYNEQFF. CDR3 DNA sequence: TGTGCCAGCAGCTTAGTCTCAGGGTACAATGAGCAGTTCTTC.

V usage is TRBV5-1 and J usage is TRBJ2-1, with 9 bases lining up with TRBD2. Trimming removed 2 bases from V and 6 bases from J; junction bases left unmatched: 6. Germline CDR1 reads SGHRS; CDR2 reads YFSETQ. This CDR3 region has 15 residues. The CDR3 coding sequence is TGCGCCAGCAGCTTAGGTAGCGGGGGACTCAATGAGCAGTTCTTC. Translating gives CASSLGSGGLNEQFF.

This clonotype was detected many times. The V call is TRBV7-2, the J call TRBJ2-1; 10 nucleotides agree with TRBD2. V was pared by 1 base and J by 1 base, with 10 bases of the junction left unmatched. CDR1 is SGHTA, CDR2 FQGNSA, per germline. The CDR3 covers 19 residues. This CDR3 reads CASSLGSGRAGGSYNEQFF. CDR3 nucleotide sequence: TGTGCCAGCAGCTTAGGCAGCGGGAGGGCCGGTGGATCCTACAATGAGCAGTTCTTC.

The V gene is TRBV28, the J gene TRBJ1-2; 10 bases match TRBD1. Germline V gene lookup returns CDR1 MDHEN and CDR2 SYDVKM. The trim removed 7 bases at V and 6 bases at J, leaving 5 bases unmatched. This CDR3 is built from 13 residues. CDR3 nucleotide sequence: TGTGCCAGCACTTGGACAGGGGGAAATGGCTACACCTTC. Its protein is CASTWTGGNGYTF.

This clonotype has a count of ten or more. The J gene is TRBJ1-1, the V gene TRBV6-2 or TRBV6-3, with 7 bases aligning to TRBD1. Germline V gene lookup returns CDR1 MNHEY and CDR2 SVGEGT. The CDR3 totals 13 residues. The trim removed 6 bases at V and 1 base at J, leaving 2 bases unmatched. The CDR3 here is CASRHRGNTEAFF. The CDR3, as DNA: TGTGCCAGCAGACACAGGGGGAACACTGAAGCTTTCTTT.

This clonotype was counted many times. V usage is TRBV10-3 and J usage is TRBJ2-1; no clear D. This CDR3 has 13 amino acids. The V end was cut by 2 bases, the J end by 4 bases, with 6 bases between. The germline V gene encodes CDR1 ENHRY and CDR2 SYGVKD. In DNA, the CDR3 is TGTGCCATCAGTGAGACTGAATACAATGAGCAGTTCTTC. Amino acid sequence: CAISETEYNEQFF.

Only a few counts were recorded for this clonotype. The V call is TRBV28, the J call TRBJ1-2, with 7 bases fitting TRBD1. Looked up from germline, CDR1 is MDHEN and CDR2 is SYDVKM. J gave up 3 bases and V 5 bases, and 6 bases lay outside the gene matches. The CDR3 runs 14 residues. CDR3 DNA sequence: TGTGCCAGCAGTCAACAGGGGATAGACTATGGCTACACCTTC. It yields the protein CASSQQGIDYGYTF.

The rearrangement uses TRBV4-3 and TRBJ2-7, with TRBD2 identical over 10 bases. In germline, CDR1 is LGHNA, CDR2 YSLEER. The CDR3 contains 16 residues. Unmatched junction bases numbered 9, after V lost 1 base and J lost 6 bases. The CDR3 is CASSQVGLAGDREQYV. DNA of the CDR3: TGCGCCAGCAGCCAAGTTGGCCTAGCGGGAGATCGCGAGCAGTACGTC.

This clonotype was observed many times. The chain couples TRBV12-3 or TRBV12-4 to TRBJ2-4; D may be TRBD2 (5 bases). The CDR3 runs to 16 residues. The V gene lost 3 bases and the J gene lost 0 bases, with 12 bases spanning the gap. The CDR3 nucleotides read TGTGCCAGCAGTTTGAGGGTAGGGTTAGCCAAAAACATTCAGTACTTC. Protein sequence: CASSLRVGLAKNIQYF.

The V call is TRBV12-3 or TRBV12-4, the J call TRBJ2-1, with D unclear. The V end was cut by 3 bases, the J end by 7 bases, with 13 bases between. The CDR3 runs 14 residues. CDR3: CASSLVSRENEQFF. As DNA, the CDR3 is TGTGCCAGCAGTTTGGTTAGCAGAGAAAATGAGCAGTTCTTC.